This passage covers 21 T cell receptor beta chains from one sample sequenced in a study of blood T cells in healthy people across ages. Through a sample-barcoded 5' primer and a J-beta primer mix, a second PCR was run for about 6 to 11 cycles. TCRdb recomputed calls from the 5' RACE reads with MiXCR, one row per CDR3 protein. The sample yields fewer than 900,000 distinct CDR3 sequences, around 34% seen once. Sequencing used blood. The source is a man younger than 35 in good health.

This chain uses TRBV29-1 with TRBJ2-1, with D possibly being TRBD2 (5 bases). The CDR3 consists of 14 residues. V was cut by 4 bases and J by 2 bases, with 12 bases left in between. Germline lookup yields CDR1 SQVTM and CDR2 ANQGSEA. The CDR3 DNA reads TGCAGCGTTGCCGGGCGGGCCGCCTACAATGAGCAGTTCTTC. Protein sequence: CSVAGRAAYNEQFF.

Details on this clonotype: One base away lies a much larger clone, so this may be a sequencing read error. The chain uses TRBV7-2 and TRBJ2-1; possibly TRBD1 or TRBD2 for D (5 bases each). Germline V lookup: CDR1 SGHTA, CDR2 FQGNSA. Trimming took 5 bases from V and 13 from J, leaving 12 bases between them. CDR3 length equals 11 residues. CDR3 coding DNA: TGTGCCAGCAGCACCAGGGAGACCCAGTTCTTC. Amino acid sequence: CASSTRETQFF.

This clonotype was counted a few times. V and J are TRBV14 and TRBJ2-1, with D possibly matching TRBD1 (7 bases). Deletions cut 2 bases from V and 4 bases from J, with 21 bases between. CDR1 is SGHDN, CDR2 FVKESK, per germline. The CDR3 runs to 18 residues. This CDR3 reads CASSQWALGGTEYNEQFF. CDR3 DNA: TGTGCCAGCAGCCAATGGGCCTTAGGAGGGACAGAGTACAATGAGCAGTTCTTC.

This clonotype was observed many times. DNA for the CDR3: TGTGCCAGCAGCCCGGTAGTTACAGATACGCAGTATTTT. As protein: CASSPVVTDTQYF. The V gene is TRBV7-2, the J gene TRBJ2-3; D unresolved. Trimming took 5 bases from V and 3 from J, leaving 9 bases between them. The CDR3 covers 13 residues. The V gene's germline CDR1 is SGHTA and CDR2 FQGNSA.

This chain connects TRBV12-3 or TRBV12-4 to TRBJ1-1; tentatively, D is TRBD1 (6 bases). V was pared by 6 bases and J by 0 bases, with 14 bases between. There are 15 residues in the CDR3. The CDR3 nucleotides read TGTGCCAGCAGCGTACAGGGTTTGGTGAACACTGAAGCTTTCTTT. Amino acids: CASSVQGLVNTEAFF.

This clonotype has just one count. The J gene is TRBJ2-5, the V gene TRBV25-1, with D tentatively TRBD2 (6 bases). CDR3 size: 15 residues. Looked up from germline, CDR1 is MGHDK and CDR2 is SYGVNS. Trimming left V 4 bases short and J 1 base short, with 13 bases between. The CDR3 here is CASSATSVPQETQYF. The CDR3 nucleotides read TGTGCCAGCAGTGCGACTAGTGTCCCCCAAGAGACCCAGTACTTC.

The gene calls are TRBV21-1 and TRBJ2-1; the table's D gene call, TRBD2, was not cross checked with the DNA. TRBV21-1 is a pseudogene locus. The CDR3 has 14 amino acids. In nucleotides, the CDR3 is TGTGCCAGCAGCCAACCCACTCCAGCGACTAAGCAGTTCTTC. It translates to CASSQPTPATKQFF.

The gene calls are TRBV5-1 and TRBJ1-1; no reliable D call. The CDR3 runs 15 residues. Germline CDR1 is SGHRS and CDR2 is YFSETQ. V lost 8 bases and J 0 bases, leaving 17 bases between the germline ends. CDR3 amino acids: CASAPLTAMNTEAFF. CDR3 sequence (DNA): TGCGCCAGTGCTCCCCTGACTGCCATGAACACTGAAGCTTTCTTT.

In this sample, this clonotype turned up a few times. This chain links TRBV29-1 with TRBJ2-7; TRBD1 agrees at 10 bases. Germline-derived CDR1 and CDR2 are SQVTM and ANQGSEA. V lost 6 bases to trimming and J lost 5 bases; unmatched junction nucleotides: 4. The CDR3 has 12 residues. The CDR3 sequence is CSVHGQGDEQYF. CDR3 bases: TGCAGCGTCCACGGACAGGGGGACGAGCAGTACTTC.

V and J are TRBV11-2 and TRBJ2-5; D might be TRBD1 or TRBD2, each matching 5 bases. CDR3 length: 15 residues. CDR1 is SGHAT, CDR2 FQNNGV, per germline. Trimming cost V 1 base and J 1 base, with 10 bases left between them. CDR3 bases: TGTGCCAGCAGCTTAGGGGACCGGCGCCAAGAGACCCAGTACTTC. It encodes CASSLGDRRQETQYF.

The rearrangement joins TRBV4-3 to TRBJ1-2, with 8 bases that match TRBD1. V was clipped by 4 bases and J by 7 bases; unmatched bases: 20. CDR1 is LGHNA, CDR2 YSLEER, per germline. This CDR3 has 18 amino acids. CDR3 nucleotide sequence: TGCGCCAGCAGCCGCCCTCCAGGGGGCGCTTTGAAGGGTGGTGGCTACACCTTC. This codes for CASSRPPGGALKGGGYTF.

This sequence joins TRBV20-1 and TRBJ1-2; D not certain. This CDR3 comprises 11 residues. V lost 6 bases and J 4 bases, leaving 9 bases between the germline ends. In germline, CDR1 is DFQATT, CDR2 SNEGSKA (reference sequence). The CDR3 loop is CSANTVYGYTF. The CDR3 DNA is TGCAGTGCCAACACCGTCTATGGCTACACCTTC.

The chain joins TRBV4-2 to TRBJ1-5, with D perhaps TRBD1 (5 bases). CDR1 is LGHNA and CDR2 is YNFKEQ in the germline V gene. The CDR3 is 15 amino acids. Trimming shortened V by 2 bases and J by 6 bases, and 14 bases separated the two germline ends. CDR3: CASSQQYRGFQPQHF. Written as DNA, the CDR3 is TGTGCCAGCAGCCAACAGTATCGGGGCTTTCAGCCCCAGCATTTT.

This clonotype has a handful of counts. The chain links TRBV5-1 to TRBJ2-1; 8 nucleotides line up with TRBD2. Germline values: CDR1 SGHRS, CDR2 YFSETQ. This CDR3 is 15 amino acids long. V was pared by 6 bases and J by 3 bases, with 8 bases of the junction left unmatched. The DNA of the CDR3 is TGCGCCAGCATCCAAACTAGCGGTCTCTACAATGAGCAGTTCTTC. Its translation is CASIQTSGLYNEQFF.

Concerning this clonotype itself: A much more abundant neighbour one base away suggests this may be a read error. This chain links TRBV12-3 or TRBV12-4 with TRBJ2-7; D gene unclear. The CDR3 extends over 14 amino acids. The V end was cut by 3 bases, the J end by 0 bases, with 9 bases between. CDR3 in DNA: TGTGCCAGCAGTTTCATCATAGCCTCCTACGAGCAGTACTTC. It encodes CASSFIIASYEQYF.

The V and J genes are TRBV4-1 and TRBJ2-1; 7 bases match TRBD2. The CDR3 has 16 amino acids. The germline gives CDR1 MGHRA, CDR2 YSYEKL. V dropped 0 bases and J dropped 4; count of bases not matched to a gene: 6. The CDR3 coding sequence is TGCGCCAGCAGCCAAGATACGGGACTATCATACAATGAGCAGTTCTTC. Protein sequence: CASSQDTGLSYNEQFF.

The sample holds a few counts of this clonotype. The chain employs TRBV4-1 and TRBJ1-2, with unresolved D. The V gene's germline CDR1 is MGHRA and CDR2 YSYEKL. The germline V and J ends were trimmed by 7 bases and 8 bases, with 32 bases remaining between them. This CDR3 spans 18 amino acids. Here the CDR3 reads CASNPKDYGETHTRGYTF. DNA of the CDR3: TGCGCCAGCAACCCAAAAGACTATGGTGAGACCCATACTAGGGGCTACACCTTC.

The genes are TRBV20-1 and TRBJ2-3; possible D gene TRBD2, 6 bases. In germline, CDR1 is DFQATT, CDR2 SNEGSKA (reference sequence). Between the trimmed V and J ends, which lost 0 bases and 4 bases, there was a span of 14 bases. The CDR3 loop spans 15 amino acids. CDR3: CSAREGGSGADTQYF. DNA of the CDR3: TGCAGTGCTAGAGAGGGGGGTAGCGGAGCAGATACGCAGTATTTT.

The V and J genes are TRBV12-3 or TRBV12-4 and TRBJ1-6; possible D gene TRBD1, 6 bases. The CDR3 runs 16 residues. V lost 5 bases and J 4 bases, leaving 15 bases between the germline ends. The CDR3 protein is CASSPRQALYNSPLHF. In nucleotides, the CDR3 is TGTGCCAGCAGTCCCCGACAGGCGCTTTATAATTCACCCCTCCACTTT.

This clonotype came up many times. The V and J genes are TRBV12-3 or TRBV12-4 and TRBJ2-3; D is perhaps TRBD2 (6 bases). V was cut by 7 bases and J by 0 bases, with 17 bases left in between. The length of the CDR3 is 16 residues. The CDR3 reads CASISNGGSSTDTQYF. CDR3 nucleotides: TGTGCCAGCATCTCCAACGGGGGTTCTAGCACAGATACGCAGTATTTT.

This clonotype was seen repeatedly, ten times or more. In nucleotides, the CDR3 is TGTGCCAGCAGCTTGGAGAAGGGAGCCCAGCTCTCCTACAATGAGCAGTTCTTC. Translating gives CASSLEKGAQLSYNEQFF. J is TRBJ2-1 and V is TRBV5-6, with D tentatively TRBD2 (5 bases). V was pared by 0 bases and J by 0 bases, with 16 bases between. Germline V lookup: CDR1 SGHDT, CDR2 YYEEEE. CDR3 length: 18 residues.